This entry features one TCR beta chain sequence. Recruitment covered about two dozen US areas and drew participants whose ages spanned about 18 to 90 years. Cohorts were assigned according to the clinical history that participants reported. This entry comes from a study of blood T cell repertoires in COVID-19. For the study at large: From the United States, Italy and Spain came samples of acute and convalescent COVID-19. Sample material is recorded as cDNA or gDNA derived from T cells, B-cell-depleted T cells, or PBMCs.

J lost 6 bases, V lost 7 bases, and 8 bases had no gene match. In germline, CDR1 is GTSNPN, CDR2 SVGIG (reference sequence). The CDR3 totals 15 residues. The assay was immunoSEQ multiplex PCR, and TCRdb's table has in-frame clones only and misses some. The data contain more than 300,000 clones, roughly four fifths of them singletons. J is TRBJ2-2 and V is TRBV30, with 13 positions matching TRBD2. Sequences were obtained from PBMCs or T cells enriched from blood (not recorded which). This TCR derives from a woman in her forties or fifties who had recovered from COVID-19. The CDR3 loop is CASSTGLAGPGELFF. In nucleotides, the CDR3 is TGTGCCTCATCCACGGGACTAGCGGGGCCCGGGGAGCTGTTTTTT. Supplemented by reference TRBV30 and TRBJ2-2, the full variable domain reads SQTIHQWPATLVQPVGSPLSLECTVEGTSNPNLYWYRQAAGRGLQLLFYSVGIGQISSEVPQNLSASRPQDRQFILSSKKLLLSDSGFYLCASSTGLAGPGELFFGEGSRLTVL.